These 19 T cell receptor beta chains were all obtained from the same sample, sequenced in a study of CD8 T cells in ankylosing spondylitis. Regarding the study as a whole: Ankylosing spondylitis blood appeared to be characterized by a TCR beta motif of roughly eight highly homologous variants.

From the 5' RACE reads, TCRdb called clonotypes with MiXCR, one entry per CDR3 protein. Counted here are 100,000 to 150,000 distinct CDR3 sequences, under 20% occurring once; the ten biggest clones make up about 33%. Their target antigens are unknown. Sequencing was done on a sample of blood, either unsorted or a sorted T cell fraction (not recorded which). All receptors derive from a male donor with ankylosing spondylitis.

This clonotype was detected ten times or more. J is TRBJ2-1 and V is TRBV12-3 or TRBV12-4, with D unclear. V lost 6 bases to trimming and J lost 4 bases, with 7 bases between them. The CDR3 has 12 residues. CDR3 residues: CASRYLYNEQFF. The CDR3 DNA reads as TGTGCCAGCAGGTACCTTTACAATGAGCAGTTCTTC.

The table lists this clonotype with a few counts. The rearrangement links TRBV5-1 to TRBJ1-2; 8 bases map to TRBD1. Germline CDR1 reads SGHRS; CDR2 reads YFSETQ. V lost 0 bases and J lost 0; bases outside the gene matches: 7. This CDR3 has 17 residues. CDR3 bases: TGCGCCAGCAGCTTGGGTGACAGGGGATTCGCTAACTATGGCTACACCTTC. Encoded protein: CASSLGDRGFANYGYTF.

In its sample, this clonotype was seen a few times. The gene calls are TRBV27 and TRBJ2-7; 7 nucleotides line up with TRBD2. The CDR3 runs to 15 residues. CDR1 and CDR2 (germline): MNHEY, SMNVEV (reference sequence). V was pared by 2 bases and J by 6 bases, with 10 bases of the junction left unmatched. CDR3 in amino acids: CASSLVGGNFAEQYF. The CDR3 DNA is TGTGCCAGCAGTTTAGTGGGAGGGAATTTTGCCGAGCAGTACTTC.

This clonotype was found a few times. The V call is TRBV27, the J call TRBJ1-5; D gene uncertain. V was shortened by 0 bases and J by 0 bases, with 6 bases between the two germline ends. Germline V gene data show CDR1 as MNHEY and CDR2 as SMNVEV (reference sequence). CDR3 size: 15 residues. The CDR3 here is CASSLSIGSNQPQHF. CDR3 sequence (DNA): TGTGCCAGCAGTTTATCGATAGGTAGCAATCAGCCCCAGCATTTT.

V is TRBV10-3 and J is TRBJ1-2, with D uncertain. Germline values: CDR1 ENHRY, CDR2 SYGVKD. V shed 8 bases and J shed 5 bases, with 12 bases lying between them. The CDR3 has 12 amino acids. The CDR3 spells CAIGARGYGYTF. CDR3 DNA: TGTGCCATCGGCGCTCGTGGGTATGGCTACACCTTC.

The CDR3 loop reads CASSIGLADPYNEQFF. The CDR3 nucleotides read TGTGCCAGCAGCATCGGACTAGCCGACCCCTACAATGAGCAGTTCTTC. V and J are TRBV7-3 and TRBJ2-1; 8 nucleotides align to TRBD2. CDR1 is SGHTA and CDR2 is FQGTGA in the germline V gene. CDR3 length: 16 amino acids. The V segment lost 5 bases and the J segment 2 bases; nucleotides outside the gene matches: 8. The full variable domain, its missing parts supplied by reference TRBV7-3 and TRBJ2-1, is GAGVSQTPSNKVTEKGKYVELRCDPISGHTALYWYRQSLGQGPEFLIYFQGTGAADDSGLPNDRFFAVRPEGSVSTLKIQRTERGDSAVYLCASSIGLADPYNEQFFGPGTRLTVL.

The chain combines TRBV29-1 with TRBJ2-3; TRBD2 matches at 7 bases. The germline V gene encodes CDR1 SQVTM and CDR2 ANQGSEA. The CDR3 spans 13 residues. The CDR3: CTSGEGLTDTQYF. The CDR3, as DNA: TGCACCTCGGGGGAGGGCCTTACAGATACGCAGTATTTT.

This clonotype was observed a few times. The chain employs TRBV9 and TRBJ2-3, with a possible D match to TRBD1 (5 bases). V dropped 4 bases and J dropped 2 bases, with 20 bases sitting between them. From germline, CDR1 is SGDLS and CDR2 YYNGEE. The CDR3 has 17 residues. CDR3: CASSTTVSWGSTDTQYF. CDR3 nucleotides: TGTGCCAGCAGCACTACCGTTAGCTGGGGCTCCACAGATACGCAGTATTTT.

This clonotype has more than one count but fewer than ten. V usage is TRBV14 and J usage is TRBJ2-5; 9 bases match TRBD2. The germline gives CDR1 SGHDN, CDR2 FVKESK. This CDR3 is 15 amino acids long. The V and J ends lost 2 bases and 7 bases, in that order; junction bases with no gene match: 8. CDR3 DNA sequence: TGTGCCAGCAGCCAATTAGCGGGAGTCTATGGGACCCAGTACTTC. The encoded protein is CASSQLAGVYGTQYF.

This rearrangement joins TRBV7-2 to TRBJ2-3; TRBD2 matches 11 bases. CDR1 SGHTA and CDR2 FQGNSA come from the germline V gene. Trimming at V came to 6 bases and at J to 4 bases, leaving 6 bases not matched to a gene. The CDR3 spans 15 residues. CDR3 loop: CASRLTSGTPDTQYF. The CDR3 DNA reads TGTGCCAGCAGACTGACTAGCGGGACCCCAGATACGCAGTATTTT.

This clonotype was counted only a few times. The J gene is TRBJ2-1, the V gene TRBV4-3; the D is unclear. Germline CDR1 LGHNA, CDR2 YSLEER. V lost 0 bases to trimming and J lost 3 bases, with 9 bases between them. The CDR3 totals 15 residues. CDR3 amino acids: CASSQDQASYNEQFF. The CDR3 DNA reads TGCGCCAGCAGCCAAGATCAAGCTAGCTACAATGAGCAGTTCTTC.

V and J are TRBV27 and TRBJ2-6; 9 bases line up with TRBD1. V lost 5 bases to trimming and J lost 3 bases; unmatched junction nucleotides: 11. The CDR3 spans 18 residues. Germline V CDR1 and CDR2: MNHEY, SMNVEV (reference sequence). The CDR3: CASSPAPGQGDGANVLTF. In nucleotides, the CDR3 is TGTGCCAGCAGTCCGGCACCGGGACAGGGAGATGGGGCCAACGTCCTGACTTTC.

This rearrangement joins TRBV29-1 to TRBJ2-1; D perhaps matches TRBD1 (6 bases). Trimming left V 4 bases short and J 3 bases short, with 13 bases between. Germline V gene sequence: CDR1 SQVTM, CDR2 ANQGSEA. CDR3 length: 14 residues. This CDR3 reads CSVVRTANYNEQFF. The DNA for the CDR3 is TGCAGCGTTGTGAGGACAGCCAACTACAATGAGCAGTTCTTC.

This clonotype was seen a few times. V and J are TRBV6-2 or TRBV6-3 and TRBJ2-1; tentatively, D is TRBD1 or TRBD2 (5 bases each). V gave up 3 bases and J gave up 2 bases, with 11 bases separating them. Germline V gene lookup returns CDR1 MNHEY and CDR2 SVGEGT. This CDR3 has 15 amino acids. In DNA, the CDR3 is TGTGCCAGCAGTTATCGGCAGGGAGCCTACAATGAGCAGTTCTTC. The encoded protein is CASSYRQGAYNEQFF.

This clonotype was seen a handful of times. This sequence joins TRBV4-3 and TRBJ2-7; perhaps TRBD1 as D (6 bases). Germline-derived CDR1 and CDR2 are LGHNA and YSLEER. This CDR3 is 15 amino acids long. Trimming removed 3 bases from V and 1 base from J, with 13 bases in between. CDR3 sequence: CASSQGAGRSYEQYF. The DNA for the CDR3 is TGCGCCAGCAGCCAGGGGGCTGGTAGGTCCTACGAGCAGTACTTC.

This clonotype was detected only a few times. The rearrangement uses TRBV20-1 and TRBJ2-7; no clear D. The CDR3 runs to 14 residues. From germline, CDR1 is DFQATT and CDR2 SNEGSKA (reference sequence). Trimming shortened V by 4 bases and J by 1 base, and 14 bases separated the two germline ends. CDR3 region: CSATAFKGSYEQYF. CDR3 nucleotide sequence: TGCAGTGCTACAGCCTTCAAAGGATCCTACGAGCAGTACTTC.

The chain carries TRBV6-2 or TRBV6-3 and TRBJ1-5, with D tentatively TRBD1 (6 bases). Germline-derived CDR1 and CDR2 are MNHEY and SVGEGT. With 4 bases removed from V and 1 base from J, the gap between germline ends came to 8 bases. The CDR3 runs to 14 residues. CDR3 DNA: TGTGCCAGCAGTTGGGGGCGAAGCAATCAGCCCCAGCATTTT. This translates into CASSWGRSNQPQHF.

This clonotype appeared many times. The chain is built from TRBV3-1 and TRBJ2-7; D call uncertain. Between the trimmed V and J ends, which lost 0 bases and 2 bases, there was a span of 14 bases. CDR1 LGHDT and CDR2 YNNKEL come from the germline V gene (reference sequence). This CDR3 spans 16 amino acids. This CDR3 is CASSQDIETNTYEQYF. DNA of the CDR3: TGTGCCAGCAGCCAAGATATCGAGACAAATACCTACGAGCAGTACTTC.

The chain joins TRBV13 to TRBJ2-7; TRBD1 matches at 8 bases. V shed 5 bases, J shed 3 bases, and the junction held 6 bases outside the gene matches. CDR3 length: 14 amino acids. Germline V gene sequence: CDR1 PRHDT, CDR2 FYEKMQ (reference sequence). CDR3 in amino acids: CASSTTDRVYEQYF. CDR3 DNA sequence: TGTGCCAGCAGCACCACGGACAGGGTCTACGAGCAGTACTTC.